The sequence of this T cell receptor (beta chain) was determined in a study of cytomegalovirus exposure and HLA in healthy donors (dated by TCRdb to the late 2010s). A note on the overall study: An earlier analysis of some 550 of the donors reported more than 250 Gb of sequence data and approximately 110 million unique TCR beta sequences from some 180 million T cells. Roughly 300 gigabases of sequencing data and 78 million or so unique TCR sequences were included in an early release covering around 600 HLA-typed donors. Among the approximately 400 genotyped donors, around 81% belonged to the genetic ancestry cluster associated with self-reported Caucasian donors. The aim of the study was to test whether cataloging public T cell receptors could identify signatures of past pathogen exposure. The study profiled the T cell repertoires of fewer than 850 subjects by immunosequencing and related them to cytomegalovirus serostatus. A separate validation cohort of roughly 130 different subjects was used in addition to the 666-subject first cohort. To predict cytomegalovirus infection status, the study brought together high-throughput TCR immunosequencing, statistical association of individual TCRs with disease status, and machine learning. A later analysis re-examined previously published TCR beta repertoires from 600 to 700 donors and added high-resolution HLA genotyping to investigate patterns of TCR occurrence. In the later analysis, no new phenotypic data were used to find candidate immune exposures; instead, reliance was placed on TCR beta sequences and their occurrence across donors. In an earlier analysis of 500 to 650 of the donors, high-throughput TCR beta sequencing was used to judge whether each TCR beta V gene segment behaved as functional or pseudogenic. Alongside the repertoire data, information on donor age, sex, ethnicity and CMV serostatus was compiled. Genome-wide SNP genotypes for about three fifths of the 666 donors were used in a later genetic analysis, which treated that subset as a discovery cohort. Every discovery cohort repertoire had been produced on one sequencing platform. Both class I and class II loci were covered by HLA typing, at four-digit resolution. The number of donors typed differed by locus, with 629-630 for A, B, C, DRB1 and DQB1, around 500 for DQA1, 600 to 610 for DPA1, and some 440 for DPB1. Because of strong linkage in the cohort, a handful of DR-DQ haplotypes were treated as single units for association and clustering. Among almost 400 genotyped donors of the cohort, an average of around 240,000 unique TCR beta nucleotide sequences were sequenced per donor, 15% to 20% of them non-productive. What the work shows at the level of the full study, not this receptor alone: According to a later analysis, parvovirus B19, influenza, CMV and Epstein-Barr virus appeared linked to several top co-occurrence clusters. Because HLA typing was missing for some donors at each locus, association tests included only the typed subset. Roughly uniform sequencing depth across donors was assumed in presence/absence analyses, although this assumption may not hold. Because counts were too low, roughly 16 rarely observed V segments, including chromosome 9 orphons, were excluded from the earlier analysis of 587 of the donors. The authors suggested that the approach could potentially be generalized to other disease states and immunological phenotypes. Most CMV-associated TCR beta chains appeared to be HLA-restricted in a later analysis, and the HLA associations seemed to be driven largely by CMV exposure. A later genetic analysis associated a missense DCLRE1C variant with V-gene and J-gene trimming of TCR beta chains, and an independent cohort replicated the association. In both the original and validation cohorts, the classifier was reported to diagnose cytomegalovirus status with high specificity and sensitivity. Linkage disequilibrium might explain the correlated functional status among segregating V segments, but an unknown experimental factor could not be excluded. A cluster of highly shared sequence variants was judged likely to represent a technical artifact of the sequencing pipeline. A further reported finding was that TCR beta sequences accurately predicted the HLA-A and HLA-B alleles for most subjects in the first cohort. In a later analysis, HLA-associated TCR beta chains were found to be more clonally expanded and to have lower generation probabilities than equally common non-associated chains. When HLA alleles, especially DR and DQ, strongly co-occurred, TCR associations were difficult to assign to individual alleles. A later genetic analysis reported fewer N-insertions in productive TCRs among donors in an Asian-associated ancestry cluster than the approximately 670-donor mean. A total of fewer than 200 TCR beta chains were listed by the study as associated with cytomegalovirus. According to a later analysis, TCR association rates differed among HLA loci, with DRB1 alleles showing the most associated TCRs and HLA-C alleles showing the fewest. In vitro tests confirmed that a few of the cytomegalovirus-associated TCR beta chains recognize cytomegalovirus antigens. The only immune exposure information available for the cohort was CMV serostatus. Broadly in line with IMGT annotations, most TCR beta V segments showed up in productive rearrangements about 87% or about 30% of the time in an earlier analysis of 587 of the donors. Most TCR sequences were observed very rarely across donors, whereas some public TCRs were present in many individuals. At a false discovery rate of 0.05, a later analysis linked fewer than 20,000 TCR beta sequences to specific HLA alleles. In this cohort, only TCR beta chains were sequenced, and detectable features were limited by the absence of alpha or paired-chain data.

Note on this clone: Its antigen target is currently unknown. No much larger clone exists at a distance of one base, and base qualities are not known.

The cohort consisted of 670 or so healthy bone marrow donors. All cohort members were sampled while nominally healthy, although unrecorded immune exposures were likely present. The donor tested CMV seronegative and was one of the 352 seronegative cohort members. A peripheral blood sample was provided by each donor, and peripheral blood mononuclear cells were used for TCR beta sequencing. The Qiagen DNeasy Blood Extraction Kit was used to extract genomic DNA from the blood cell samples. Library construction relied on the immunoSEQ multiplex PCR assay. A mixture of 60 forward primers for TCR Vbeta segments and 13 reverse primers for TCR Jbeta segments was used in the multiplex PCR. Amplification of the CDR3 region of rearranged TCR beta genes was performed with a multiplex PCR assay on genomic DNA. Amplified TCR beta libraries were sequenced as 87-base-pair reads on the Illumina HiSeq System. On the study's bioinformatics: Across the roughly 640 repertoires, a later analysis counted roughly 84 million unique TCR beta chains, roughly 11 million of which were shared by at least two donors. Raw reads were error-corrected and collapsed into unique sequences with a nearest-neighbor algorithm that merged closely related sequences to remove PCR and sequencing errors. CDR3 sequences were aligned to IMGT reference sequences to assign V, D and J gene segments. Each retained sequence needed at least a six-nucleotide match to both a V gene segment and a J gene segment. Rearrangements were classified as productive when the CDR3 lacked stop codons and remained in frame with V and J, and all other rearrangements were classified as non-productive. CDR3 was defined according to IMGT convention as the region running from the second conserved V-encoded cysteine to the conserved J-encoded phenylalanine. The earlier analysis of 450 to 750 of the donors excluded any sequence lacking an unambiguous match to a single V gene segment. In an earlier analysis of approximately 550 of the donors, V segments were called functional above 56.7% productive rearrangements and were called segregating when the between-donor standard deviation exceeded 5%. A statistical classification framework was developed to diagnose cytomegalovirus status using the catalog of TCR beta chain sequences. In a later analysis, TCR nucleotide sequences were compared against IMGT/GENE-DB human TR gene sequences so that V and J genes could be assigned. In a later analysis, CDR3 sequences and most-parsimonious VDJ recombination scenarios were assigned using the TCRdist pipeline. In a later analysis, each TCR beta chain was defined by its CDR3 amino acid sequence together with its V-gene family, and reads without a unique V-gene family were excluded. As a way to deal with suspected cross-contamination and a sequencing artifact, a later analysis dropped approximately 590 nucleotide sequences that were highly shared and had low generation probability. A later analysis calculated a clonal expansion index for each public chain from normalized within-repertoire ranks of inferred template counts. A later analysis computed generation probabilities with a VDJ recombination model fitted to out-of-frame rearrangements, and checked the results against IGoR. In a later analysis, hypergeometric tests were used to score TCR-TCR, TCR-HLA and TCR-CMV co-occurrence, with a repertoire-size bias correction applied to TCR pairs. A later analysis estimated false discovery rates by permuting HLA or CMV assignments 20 times. In a later analysis, co-occurring TCRs were grouped using DBSCAN, with TCRdist sequence similarity added in when clustering inside HLA-allele-positive subsets. Co-occurrence clustering excluded repertoires with fewer than 30,000 or more than 120,000 public chains, plus five with anomalous nucleotide sharing. Not all clones reach the TCRdb copy of this immuneACCESS table, which keeps in-frame sequences only. Checked studies attribute under half of the gap to unresolved V genes and leave the rest unexplained. V and J calls and clone size are copied from that table; D and trimming were computed from the DNA. Present in this sample are fewer than 250,000 clones, nearly 80% of which were seen just once. The ten top clones hold approximately 1.8% of the sample.

Sequenced: PBMCs. The TCR originated in a male donor in good health and CMV-seronegative.

The sequenced DNA is TGTGCCAGCAGTTTAAGGGGTTCAGATACGCAGTATTTT. The translation is CASSLRGSDTQYF. The chain employs TRBV27 and TRBJ2-3; possibly the D gene is TRBD1, per 5 matching bases. Based on the germline V gene (reference sequence), the CDR1 and CDR2 sequences are MNHEY and SMNVEV. V and J are truncated by 2 bases and 4 bases respectively, leaving an intervening sequence of 7 bases. The CDR3 contains 13 residues, cysteine and phenylalanine counted. Here the CDR3 DNA is all that survives: 39 bases in frame from base 1.